One and the same sample provided the 21 T cell receptor beta chains below, sequenced in a study of metastatic and nonmetastatic thyroid tumors. Each patient went into thyroid surgery without having received any treatment. TCRdb reassembled clones from the PCR reads with MiXCR. This table holds over 25,000 clones, about a tenth found once. The sequencing input was blood. These receptor sequences come from a female donor with papillary thyroid cancer or a benign thyroid nodule (not recorded which). Some clones in this sample may be carry-over from other donors' samples.

This clone was recorded at least ten times. A much larger clone sits a single nucleotide away, making a read error possible. Since the CDR3 does not end with the conserved phenylalanine or tryptophan, this likely comes from a read error. V gene TRBV7-9 combines with J gene TRBJ2-5; D is unresolved. V was shortened by 6 bases and J by 5 bases, with 4 bases between the two germline ends. The germline CDR1 and CDR2 sequences are SEHNR and FQNEAQ (reference sequence). This CDR3 is 10 amino acids long. The CDR3 nucleotides are TGTGCCAGCAGTTTGGAGACCCAGTACCTC. This codes for CASSLETQYL.

At least ten counts were recorded for this clone. The genes are TRBV6-2 or TRBV6-3 and TRBJ2-2; TRBD2 agrees at 9 bases. The CDR3 totals 16 residues. V lost 8 bases, J lost 7 bases, and 14 bases stayed unmatched. Germline V gene data show CDR1 as MNHEY and CDR2 as SVGEGT. CDR3 nucleotide sequence: TGTGCCAGCGGCCCCCCCTTAGCGGGAGAGGTCGGGGAGCTGTTTTTT. Amino acid sequence: CASGPPLAGEVGELFF.

This clone was recorded a few times. The chain has TRBV5-6 and TRBJ2-2; the D gene is possibly TRBD1 (5 bases). Trimming pared 0 bases from V and 5 bases from J, leaving 17 bases between. This CDR3 comprises 17 residues. Germline-derived CDR1 and CDR2 are SGHDT and YYEEEE. DNA of the CDR3: TGTGCCAGCAGCTTGGTTATCCGACAGCTAGAGACCGGGGAGCTGTTTTTT. As protein: CASSLVIRQLETGELFF.

This clone was counted between two and nine times. This rearrangement joins TRBV6-1 to TRBJ1-5; 8 positions match TRBD1. The V and J ends lost 2 bases and 1 base, in that order; junction bases with no gene match: 4. Germline-derived CDR1 and CDR2 are MNHNS and SASEGT. The CDR3 is made up of 16 amino acids. CDR3 sequence reads: CASSESGGASNQPQHF. The CDR3 nucleotides are TGTGCCAGCAGTGAATCAGGGGGCGCGAGCAATCAGCCCCAGCATTTT.

In its sample, this clone was seen many times. The chain joins TRBV27 to TRBJ1-2; D ambiguous. Germline CDR1 MNHEY, CDR2 SMNVEV (reference sequence). Trimming took off 2 bases at V and 2 bases at J, with 6 bases between the two ends. This CDR3 has 13 amino acids. The CDR3 reads CASSLAQNYGYTF. As DNA, the CDR3 is TGTGCCAGCAGTTTAGCGCAGAACTATGGCTACACCTTC.

In its sample, this clone was seen a few times. The gene calls are TRBV4-1 and TRBJ2-3, with TRBD1 matching 8 bases. The germline V gene encodes CDR1 MGHRA and CDR2 YSYEKL. The CDR3 consists of 16 residues. V lost 0 bases and J lost 1; bases outside the gene matches: 3. CDR3 nucleotides: TGCGCCAGCAGCCAAGAACCGGGACAGGGCACAGATACGCAGTATTTT. This translates into CASSQEPGQGTDTQYF.

Remarks on this clone: An end of the junction does not agree with germline; a read error may underlie this. V usage is TRBV9 and J usage is TRBJ2-1; the D gene could be TRBD1 or TRBD2 (5 bases each). Germline V gives CDR1 SGDLS, CDR2 YYNGEE. CDR3 length equals 16 residues. The CDR3 DNA reads as TGTGCCAGCAGAGTAGCCTGGGACCCCTTTCACAATGAGCAGTTCTTC. This translates into CASRVAWDPFHNEQFF.

This clone was seen repeatedly, ten times or more. The genes are TRBV4-3 and TRBJ1-6; 8 bases align to TRBD1. The length of the CDR3 is 15 residues. The V and J ends lost 2 bases and 10 bases, in that order; junction bases with no gene match: 7. The germline gives CDR1 LGHNA, CDR2 YSLEER. The CDR3 DNA reads as TGCGCCAGCAGCCAAAACAGGGGGAATTACTCACCCCTCCACTTT. Residues: CASSQNRGNYSPLHF.

The chain has TRBV28 and TRBJ2-5, with 10 nucleotides matching TRBD2. The V gene's germline CDR1 is MDHEN and CDR2 SYDVKM. The CDR3 spans 14 residues. J lost 5 bases, V lost 9 bases, and 9 bases had no gene match. CDR3 amino acids: CASGSGGGSETQYF. The CDR3 coding sequence is TGTGCCAGTGGGAGCGGGGGGGGTTCGGAGACCCAGTACTTC.

The table lists this clone with many counts. The V and J genes are TRBV4-3 and TRBJ2-3; D is uncertain. V was trimmed by 0 bases and J by 2 bases, leaving 9 bases between them. Germline CDR1 LGHNA, CDR2 YSLEER. The CDR3 is made up of 15 amino acids. The CDR3 sequence is CASSQDLDNTDTQYF. CDR3 DNA: TGCGCCAGCAGCCAAGATCTAGACAACACAGATACGCAGTATTTT.

In this sample, this clone turned up many times. The rearrangement joins TRBV7-6 to TRBJ2-5; D assignment may be TRBD1 or TRBD2 (5 bases each). Germline lookup yields CDR1 SGHVS and CDR2 FNYEAQ. V lost 5 bases, J lost 5 bases, and 18 bases lay in between. This CDR3 contains 15 residues. CDR3 sequence reads: CASSQSGQMGETQYF. The CDR3, as DNA: TGTGCCAGCAGCCAATCGGGGCAGATGGGGGAGACCCAGTACTTC.

This clone was seen a few times. This chain connects TRBV6-1 to TRBJ2-1; D is uncertain. The V end was cut by 8 bases, the J end by 0 bases, with 17 bases between. CDR1 is MNHNS and CDR2 is SASEGT in the germline V gene. CDR3 length: 16 amino acids. For the CDR3, the DNA is TGTGCCAGCTATTTCGACACTCAGATCTCCTACAATGAGCAGTTCTTC. Translating gives CASYFDTQISYNEQFF.

This clone was found many times. The J gene is TRBJ1-2, the V gene TRBV24-1, with D possibly TRBD1 on 6 matching bases. Germline assignment: CDR1 KGHDR and CDR2 SFDVKD. V was trimmed by 7 bases and J by 3 bases, leaving 8 bases between them. The CDR3 covers 12 residues. The CDR3, as DNA: TGTGCCACCAGGGACAGCTACTATGGCTACACCTTC. This codes for CATRDSYYGYTF.

This clone was counted at least ten times. V usage is TRBV27 and J usage is TRBJ2-5; D gene unclear. Germline CDR1 reads MNHEY; CDR2 reads SMNVEV (reference sequence). V lost 2 bases and J 2 bases, leaving 9 bases between the germline ends. This CDR3 comprises 14 residues. The CDR3 bases are TGTGCCAGCAGTTTAGGTCGGTTACAAGAGACCCAGTACTTC. Its protein is CASSLGRLQETQYF.

This clone was counted ten times or more. A much bigger clone sits one base away, suggesting this may be a read error. A read error is likely, as this CDR3 ends without the conserved phenylalanine or tryptophan. Other DNA sequences within the sample encode an identical CDR3. The chain carries TRBV11-2 and TRBJ2-7; D is possibly TRBD1 (6 bases). This CDR3 is built from 15 residues. Germline CDR1 is SGHAT and CDR2 is FQNNGV. V lost 1 base and J 2 bases, leaving 12 bases between the germline ends. The CDR3 loop reads CASSLGRDNPYEQYS. The CDR3 bases are TGTGCCAGCAGCTTAGGCAGGGACAACCCCTACGAGCAGTACTCC.

The table lists this clone with many counts. The V call is TRBV5-1, the J call TRBJ2-1; 10 bases fit TRBD2. The V segment lost 4 bases and the J segment 4 bases; nucleotides outside the gene matches: 5. From germline, CDR1 is SGHRS and CDR2 YFSETQ. This CDR3 spans 15 amino acids. The CDR3 reads CASSPRLAGYNEQFF. CDR3 bases: TGCGCCAGCAGCCCTAGACTAGCGGGTTACAATGAGCAGTTCTTC.

Notes on this clone: One base away lies a much larger clone, so this may be a sequencing read error. V is TRBV20-1 and J is TRBJ1-1; D is unresolved. CDR1 is DFQATT and CDR2 is SNEGSKA in the germline V gene (reference sequence). This CDR3 has 9 residues. CDR3 bases: TGCAGTGCCGACACTGTAGCTTTCTTT. Encoded protein: CSADTVAFF.

At least ten counts were recorded for this clone. The V and J genes are TRBV3-1 and TRBJ2-7; maybe TRBD2 (6 bases). Trimming stripped 1 base from V and 3 bases from J, with 7 bases between. This CDR3 has 13 residues. Germline-derived CDR1 and CDR2 are LGHDT and YNNKEL (reference sequence). Here the CDR3 reads CASSQGGLYEQYF. The CDR3 DNA reads as TGTGCCAGCAGCCAAGGGGGACTCTACGAGCAGTACTTC.

This clone was counted at least ten times. This chain links TRBV5-8 with TRBJ2-3, with TRBD2 identical over 9 bases. V was clipped by 4 bases and J by 0 bases; unmatched bases: 9. This CDR3 contains 17 residues. CDR1 is SGHTS and CDR2 is YDEGEE in the germline V gene. The CDR3: CASSAAGGSLSTDTQYF. CDR3 nucleotides: TGTGCCAGCAGCGCGGCGGGGGGGTCGCTTAGCACAGATACGCAGTATTTT. Combining the CDR3 with reference TRBV5-8 and TRBJ2-3 gives the whole variable domain EAGVTQSPTHLIKTRGQQATLRCSPISGHTSVYWYQQALGLGLQFLLWYDEGEERNRGNFPPRFSGRQFPNYSSELNVNALELEDSALYLCASSAAGGSLSTDTQYFGPGTRLTVL.

This clone was observed many times. The chain employs TRBV13 and TRBJ2-7; 8 bases are shared with TRBD1. In germline, CDR1 is PRHDT, CDR2 FYEKMQ (reference sequence). The trim removed 5 bases at V and 4 bases at J, leaving 7 bases unmatched. The CDR3 is 14 amino acids. Written as DNA, the CDR3 is TGTGCCAGCAGCGTACAGGGGGGATTATACGAGCAGTACTTC. Encoded protein: CASSVQGGLYEQYF.

This clone was counted many times. The chain couples TRBV18 to TRBJ1-2; D perhaps matches TRBD1 (6 bases). Germline V CDR1 and CDR2: KGHSH, LQKENI. The V and J ends lost 5 bases and 7 bases respectively, with 17 bases between them. The CDR3 covers 14 residues. CDR3 residues: CASSAEGVYGGYTF. CDR3 in DNA: TGTGCCAGCTCAGCCGAGGGGGTTTATGGTGGCTACACCTTC.